The source of this T cell receptor beta chain is a study of cytomegalovirus exposure and HLA in healthy donors (dated by TCRdb to the late 2010s). Turning to the overall study: An earlier analysis of around 600 of the donors reported 250 to 300 Gb of sequence data and about 100 million unique TCR beta sequences from about 179 million T cells. An earlier analysis of roughly 600 of the donors used high-throughput TCR beta sequencing to judge whether each TCR beta V gene segment behaved as functional or pseudogenic. Among some 400 genotyped donors of the cohort, an average of 235,054 unique TCR beta nucleotide sequences were sequenced per donor, roughly 20% of them non-productive. The genetic ancestry cluster associated with self-reported Caucasian donors included about four fifths of the approximately 400 genotyped donors. The T cell repertoires of 666 subjects were profiled by immunosequencing and related to cytomegalovirus serostatus. To predict cytomegalovirus infection status, the study combined high-throughput TCR immunosequencing, statistical association of individual TCRs with disease status, and machine learning. The study aimed to test whether signatures of past pathogen exposure could be identified by cataloging public T cell receptors. Both class I and class II loci were covered by HLA typing, at four-digit resolution. Roughly 320 gigabases of sequencing data and 70 million to 100 million unique TCR sequences made up an early release that covered about 640 HLA-typed donors. Because of strong linkage in the cohort, five DR-DQ haplotypes were treated as single units for association and clustering. Every discovery cohort repertoire had been produced on one sequencing platform. A later genetic analysis used genome-wide SNP genotypes for about three fifths of the 666 donors, treating that subset as a discovery cohort. Rather than drawing on any new phenotypic data, the later analysis identified candidate immune exposures from TCR beta sequences and the way those sequences occurred across donors. Alongside the repertoire data, information on donor age, sex, ethnicity and CMV serostatus was compiled. Typing coverage varied by locus: roughly 620-630 donors for A, B, C, DRB1 and DQB1; approximately 500 for DQA1; about 600 for DPA1; 450 to 480 for DPB1. Besides the first cohort of some 670 subjects, a separate validation cohort made up of roughly 130 different subjects was used. In a later analysis, previously published TCR beta repertoires from about 670 donors were re-analyzed and high-resolution HLA genotyping was added so that TCR occurrence patterns could be studied. Broader findings and caveats from the paper: In an earlier analysis of fewer than 750 of the donors, most TCR beta V segments were observed in productive rearrangements about 87% or about 30% of the time, broadly matching IMGT annotations. A further reported finding was that TCR beta sequences accurately predicted the HLA-A and HLA-B alleles for most subjects in the first cohort. The authors suggested that the approach could potentially be extended to other disease states and immunological phenotypes. A few of the identified cytomegalovirus-associated TCR beta chains were confirmed in vitro to be specific for cytomegalovirus antigens. Across donors, most TCR sequences were observed very rarely, whereas some public TCRs were present in many individuals. A later analysis associated 17,000 or so TCR beta sequences with specific HLA alleles at a false discovery rate of 0.05. Compared with the roughly 720-donor mean, donors in an Asian-associated ancestry cluster had fewer N-insertions in productive TCRs, according to a later genetic analysis. The classifier was reported to diagnose cytomegalovirus status with high specificity and sensitivity in both the original and validation cohorts. CMV serostatus was the only immune exposure information available for the cohort. Linkage disequilibrium might explain the correlated functional status among segregating V segments, but an unknown experimental factor could not be ruled out. The 87-base-pair reads could not distinguish some IMGT-functional V segments, including TRBV6-2 and TRBV6-3, so those segments were excluded. Roughly uniform sequencing depth across donors was assumed in presence/absence analyses, although this assumption may not hold. In a later analysis, most CMV-associated TCR beta chains were found to appear HLA-restricted, with HLA associations seemingly driven largely by CMV exposure. A later analysis found that HLA-associated TCR beta chains were more clonally expanded and had lower generation probabilities than equally common non-associated chains. A later genetic analysis associated a missense DCLRE1C variant with V-gene and J-gene trimming of TCR beta chains, and an independent cohort replicated the association. According to a later analysis, TCR association rates differed among HLA loci, with DRB1 alleles showing the most associated TCRs and HLA-C alleles showing the fewest. Because some donors lacked HLA typing at each locus, the association tests relied only on the typed subset. Because counts were too low, approximately 15 rarely observed V segments, including chromosome 9 orphons, were excluded from the earlier analysis of some 540 of the donors. In this cohort, only TCR beta chains were sequenced, and detectable features were limited by the absence of alpha or paired-chain data. Assigning TCR associations to individual alleles was difficult when HLA alleles, especially DR and DQ, strongly co-occurred. A later analysis reported that several top co-occurrence clusters appeared linked to parvovirus B19, influenza, CMV and Epstein-Barr virus. A total of 150 to 200 TCR beta chains were listed by the study as associated with cytomegalovirus. The sequencing pipeline was judged likely to have produced a cluster of highly shared sequence variants as a technical artifact.

The CDR3 length is 13 residues, termini included. The kept DNA is CDR3 alone, 39 bases in frame from the first base. CDR1 is given as SQVTM and CDR2 as ANQGSEA, both from the germline V gene. Cut back by 7 bases and 1 base, the V and J ends lie 13 bases apart. Libraries came from the immunoSEQ multiplex PCR assay. For the multiplex PCR, a mixture combining 60 forward primers for TCR Vbeta segments and 13 reverse primers for TCR Jbeta segments was used. A multiplex PCR assay on genomic DNA amplified the CDR3 region of rearranged TCR beta genes. Amplified TCR beta libraries were sequenced as 87-base-pair reads on the Illumina HiSeq System. The published analysis was carried out like this. Across the roughly 670 repertoires, a later analysis counted some 81 million unique TCR beta chains, about 10 million of which were shared by at least two donors. Raw reads were error-corrected and collapsed into unique sequences by a nearest-neighbor algorithm in which closely related sequences were merged to remove PCR and sequencing errors. Alignment of CDR3 sequences to IMGT reference sequences was used to assign V, D and J gene segments. Each retained sequence needed at least a six-nucleotide match to both a V gene segment and a J gene segment. A rearrangement was called productive if the CDR3 had no stop codons and remained in frame with V and J, and every other rearrangement was called non-productive. Following IMGT convention, CDR3 was defined as the stretch from the second conserved V-encoded cysteine up to the conserved J-encoded phenylalanine. The earlier analysis of about 640 of the donors excluded any sequence lacking an unambiguous match to a single V gene segment. In an earlier analysis of 500 to 750 of the donors, V segments were called functional above 56.7% productive rearrangements and were called segregating when the between-donor standard deviation exceeded 5%. A statistical classification framework was built to diagnose cytomegalovirus status from the catalog of TCR beta chain sequences. In a later analysis, TCR nucleotide sequences were compared against IMGT/GENE-DB human TR gene sequences so that V and J genes could be assigned. Using the TCRdist pipeline, a later analysis assigned CDR3 sequences along with most-parsimonious VDJ recombination scenarios. In a later analysis, each TCR beta chain was defined by its CDR3 amino acid sequence together with its V-gene family, and reads lacking a unique V-gene family were excluded. As a way to deal with suspected cross-contamination and a sequencing artifact, a later analysis dropped hundreds of nucleotide sequences that were highly shared and had low generation probability. In a later analysis, a clonal expansion index was calculated for each public chain from normalized within-repertoire ranks of inferred template counts. A later analysis computed generation probabilities with a VDJ recombination model fitted to out-of-frame rearrangements, and checked the results against IGoR. In a later analysis, TCR-TCR, TCR-HLA and TCR-CMV co-occurrence was scored with hypergeometric tests, and a repertoire-size bias correction was applied to TCR pairs. In a later analysis, false discovery rates were estimated by permuting HLA or CMV assignments 20 times. A later analysis grouped co-occurring TCRs with DBSCAN, adding TCRdist sequence similarity when clustering within HLA-allele-positive subsets. For co-occurrence clustering, repertoires with fewer than 30,000 or more than 120,000 public chains were excluded, along with a handful of repertoires with anomalous nucleotide sharing. This is the immuneACCESS table as TCRdb keeps it, with only in-frame sequences that have V and J called. A part of the clones is gone; compared with another copy, unresolved V genes explain less than half, and the rest is unexplained. The DNA gave D and trimming, while V, J and clone size come from that table. This sample lists approximately 82,000 clones; 62% were detected once. The ten largest account for 4.5% to 5.5% of the sample.

For this clone: Its cognate antigen has yet to be identified. Without the conserved terminal phenylalanine or tryptophan, this CDR3 likely stems from a read error.

The cohort was made up of roughly 670 healthy bone marrow donors. Cohort members were all nominally healthy when sampled, although unrecorded immune exposures were likely present. The donor tested CMV seropositive and was one of the 289 seropositive cohort members. A peripheral blood sample was provided by each donor, and peripheral blood mononuclear cells were used for TCR beta sequencing. The Qiagen DNeasy Blood Extraction Kit was used to extract genomic DNA from the blood cell samples. Specimen: PBMCs. The rearrangement joined TRBV29-1 to TRBJ1-2; D gene: possibly TRBD1, on 6 matching bases. This TCR derives from a woman aged 30 to 39 in good health and CMV-seropositive. The CDR3 amino acid sequence is: CSARDTFNYGYTS. The bases read TGCAGCGCTCGGGACACCTTTAACTATGGCTACACCTCC.